The 5 T cell receptor beta chains below were found in one sample sequenced in a study of blood T cell repertoires in COVID-19. Here immunoSEQ multiplex PCR was the method, and the copy in TCRdb shows in-frame clones only, minus some. The repertoire consists of roughly 300,000 clones, with roughly 85% occurring once and the leading ten covering 7.2%. The sample taken for sequencing was peripheral blood. These receptor sequences come from a human donor in a cohort sampled during active COVID-19.

V and J are TRBV18 and TRBJ1-5, with 7 bases aligning to TRBD1. This CDR3 region has 15 residues. Germline V lookup: CDR1 KGHSH, CDR2 LQKENI. Unmatched junction bases numbered 8, after V lost 6 bases and J lost 3 bases. The CDR3 region is CASSREQGSNQPQHF. The CDR3 nucleotides are TGTGCCAGCTCTCGGGAACAGGGGTCCAATCAGCCCCAGCATTTT.

This chain's CDR3 is CASSLNFVEEYNNQPQHF. For the CDR3, the DNA is TGTGCCAGCAGCTTGAATTTTGTGGAGGAGTATAACAATCAGCCCCAGCATTTT. V and J are TRBV5-5 and TRBJ1-5, with D uncertain. This CDR3 contains 18 residues. Per germline, CDR1 SGHKS and CDR2 YYEKEE (reference sequence). Trimming took 1 base from V and 3 from J, leaving 20 bases between them.

The chain combines TRBV30 with TRBJ1-6; 8 bases map to TRBD1. Trimming at V came to 6 bases and at J to 1 base, leaving 5 bases not matched to a gene. The CDR3 is 15 residues long. Germline CDR1 and CDR2: GTSNPN and SVGIG (reference sequence). CDR3 sequence (DNA): TGTGCCTGTCCGACAGGGGAGTCCTATAATTCACCCCTCCACTTT. Amino acid sequence: CACPTGESYNSPLHF.

The chain joins TRBV27 to TRBJ1-1, with 7 positions matching TRBD1. J gave up 5 bases and V 5 bases, and 14 bases lay outside the gene matches. CDR3 size: 16 residues. The germline V gene has CDR1 MNHEY and CDR2 SMNVEV (reference sequence). The CDR3: CASSDRLIQGWTEAFF. In DNA, the CDR3 is TGTGCCAGCAGTGACCGACTCATACAGGGGTGGACTGAAGCTTTCTTT.

This clone is a singleton in its sample. The V and J genes are TRBV5-1 and TRBJ2-3, with 10 positions matching TRBD2. This CDR3 comprises 16 residues. V trimming: 3 bases; J trimming: 5 bases; junction bases outside the gene matches: 9. Germline V lookup: CDR1 SGHRS, CDR2 YFSETQ. The CDR3 DNA reads TGCGCCAGCAGCTCCTACACTAGCGGGGTAGGAGATACGCAGTATTTT. Residues: CASSSYTSGVGDTQYF.